These 24 T cell receptor beta chains were all obtained from the same sample, sequenced in a study of T cell responses to AZD1222 COVID-19 vaccine. Profiled with immunoSEQ multiplex PCR; TCRdb holds only in-frame clones, not every one. The table includes fewer than 150,000 clones, more than 75% detected once. This sample comprised peripheral blood, obtained on day 0 of AZD1222 vaccination. The receptors come from an adult in good health.

V usage is TRBV5-1 and J usage is TRBJ1-1, with 7 bases aligning to TRBD1. The CDR3 totals 15 residues. The V gene end was trimmed by 4 bases and the J gene end by 0 bases; junction bases not matched to a gene: 6. Germline V CDR1 and CDR2: SGHRS, YFSETQ. The CDR3 spells CASSTIQGLNTEAFF. The CDR3 coding sequence is TGCGCCAGCAGCACAATACAGGGGCTGAACACTGAAGCTTTCTTT. Drawing the rest from reference TRBV5-1 and TRBJ1-1, the complete variable domain is KAGVTQTPRYLIKTRGQQVTLSCSPISGHRSVSWYQQTPGQGLQFLFEYFSETQRNKGNFPGRFSGRQFSNSRSEMNVSTLELGDSALYLCASSTIQGLNTEAFFGQGTRLTVV.

The chain is built from TRBV5-1 and TRBJ1-6, with D unclear. The CDR3 contains 14 residues. Germline V lookup: CDR1 SGHRS, CDR2 YFSETQ. V was shortened by 0 bases and J by 8 bases, with 9 bases between the two germline ends. In nucleotides, the CDR3 is TGCGCCAGCAGCTTGGGTGCAGCGGATTCACCCCTCCACTTT. Protein: CASSLGAADSPLHF.

The chain joins TRBV18 to TRBJ1-1, with a weak D call TRBD1 (6 bases). Germline V gene sequence: CDR1 KGHSH, CDR2 LQKENI. The CDR3 length is 15 residues. The germline V and J ends were trimmed by 4 bases and 1 base, with 13 bases remaining between them. The CDR3, as DNA: TGTGCCAGCTCACAGAGAGGGGGGGCGAACACTGAAGCTTTCTTT. Translating gives CASSQRGGANTEAFF.

The gene calls are TRBV19 and TRBJ1-5, with D tentatively TRBD1 (6 bases). Trimming took 3 bases from V and 5 from J, leaving 17 bases between them. CDR1 LNHDA and CDR2 SQIVND come from the germline V gene (reference sequence). The CDR3 length is 16 residues. CDR3: CASSIGGARTYQPQHF. CDR3 coding DNA: TGTGCCAGTAGTATTGGGGGGGCTCGGACCTATCAGCCCCAGCATTTT. The complete variable domain, with remaining parts taken from reference TRBV19 and TRBJ1-5, reads DGGITQSPKYLFRKEGQNVTLSCEQNLNHDAMYWYRQDPGQGLRLIYYSQIVNDFQKGDIAEGYSVSREKKESFPLTVTSAQKNPTAFYLCASSIGGARTYQPQHFGDGTRLSIL.

The chain's CDR3 is CSVDRGRVRDTEAFF. CDR3 bases: TGCAGCGTTGACAGGGGCCGCGTGAGGGACACTGAAGCTTTCTTT. The V call is TRBV29-1, the J call TRBJ1-1, with a tentative D call TRBD1 (6 bases). Trimming took 3 bases from V and 3 from J, leaving 17 bases between them. Germline CDR1 and CDR2: SQVTM and ANQGSEA. The CDR3 runs 15 residues.

V and J are TRBV2 and TRBJ2-1; D remains unclear. Trimming stripped 7 bases from V and 9 bases from J, with 10 bases between. Germline assignment: CDR1 SNHLY and CDR2 FYNNEI. The CDR3 is made up of 11 amino acids. CDR3 nucleotide sequence: TGTGCCAGCAATACAAGGCCTGAGCAGTTCTTC. This translates into CASNTRPEQFF. The full variable domain, in which reference TRBV2 and TRBJ2-1 provide the parts outside the CDR3, is EPEVTQTPSHQVTQMGQEVILRCVPISNHLYFYWYRQILGQKVEFLVSFYNNEISEKSEIFDDQFSVERPDGSNFTLKIRSTKLEDSAMYFCASNTRPEQFFGPGTRLTVL.

This rearrangement joins TRBV6-5 to TRBJ2-1; 15 positions agree with TRBD2. From germline, CDR1 is MNHEY and CDR2 SVGAGI. The CDR3 runs to 14 residues. V was clipped by 8 bases and J by 9 bases; unmatched bases: 5. CDR3 residues: CASRTSGGAFEQFF. CDR3 sequence (DNA): TGTGCCAGCCGGACTAGCGGGGGGGCCTTTGAGCAGTTCTTC.

The chain has TRBV28 and TRBJ1-2; unclear D gene. CDR1 is MDHEN, CDR2 SYDVKM, per germline. V was pared by 2 bases and J by 8 bases, with 21 bases between. The CDR3 has 16 residues. The CDR3 region is CASSLGPNPRLRGYTF. The CDR3 DNA sequence: TGTGCCAGCAGTTTAGGGCCAAACCCCCGTCTACGCGGCTACACCTTC.

This rearrangement joins TRBV5-1 to TRBJ2-5; 8 positions match TRBD1. Germline V gene sequence: CDR1 SGHRS, CDR2 YFSETQ. The CDR3 covers 14 residues. Trimming cost V 7 bases and J 2 bases; bases outside gene matches: 7. Here the CDR3 reads CASVAGTGQETQYF. As DNA, the CDR3 is TGCGCCAGCGTCGCAGGGACAGGACAAGAGACCCAGTACTTC.

The chain carries TRBV14 and TRBJ1-3; unclear D gene. The germline gives CDR1 SGHDN, CDR2 FVKESK. The CDR3 is made up of 17 amino acids. V shed 4 bases and J shed 3 bases, with 19 bases lying between them. The CDR3 reads CASSRLVAGLLGNTIYF. CDR3 in DNA: TGTGCCAGCAGCCGCCTCGTTGCGGGCCTCCTTGGAAACACCATATATTTT.

Comments on this clone: The same CDR3 can be traced to other DNA sequences in this sample. The chain employs TRBV6-5 and TRBJ2-5; 12 nucleotides match TRBD2. From germline, CDR1 is MNHEY and CDR2 SVGAGI. The ends lost 6 bases at V and 2 bases at J; junction bases unmatched: 4. CDR3 size: 15 residues. CDR3 amino acids: CASSSSGGAQETQYF. The CDR3 bases are TGTGCCAGCAGCTCTAGCGGGGGGGCTCAAGAGACCCAGTACTTC.

The rearrangement links TRBV7-2 to TRBJ1-4; a possible D gene is TRBD1 (6 bases). Trimming removed 5 bases from V and 4 bases from J, with 14 bases in between. CDR1 SGHTA and CDR2 FQGNSA come from the germline V gene. This CDR3 comprises 15 residues. The DNA of the CDR3 is TGTGCCAGCAGCACCCAACAGGGTTATAATGAAAAACTGTTTTTT. Its protein is CASSTQQGYNEKLFF.

This chain connects TRBV5-1 to TRBJ1-1, with D maybe TRBD1 (5 bases). CDR3 size: 15 residues. Trimming took off 2 bases at V and 4 bases at J, with 15 bases between the two ends. Looked up from germline, CDR1 is SGHRS and CDR2 is YFSETQ. In DNA, the CDR3 is TGCGCCAGCAGCTTAACGCAGGGAGCTAGCACTGAAGCTTTCTTT. This codes for CASSLTQGASTEAFF.

The chain couples TRBV5-1 to TRBJ2-5, with D possibly being TRBD1 (5 bases). V lost 0 bases to trimming and J lost 5 bases, with 17 bases between them. Germline CDR1 SGHRS, CDR2 YFSETQ. This CDR3 spans 16 amino acids. The CDR3 sequence: CASSLAQGTVYETQYF. The DNA for the CDR3 is TGCGCCAGCAGCTTGGCCCAGGGAACGGTATATGAGACCCAGTACTTC. Based on the CDR3 plus reference TRBV5-1 and TRBJ2-5, the full variable domain is KAGVTQTPRYLIKTRGQQVTLSCSPISGHRSVSWYQQTPGQGLQFLFEYFSETQRNKGNFPGRFSGRQFSNSRSEMNVSTLELGDSALYLCASSLAQGTVYETQYFGPGTRLLVL.

The rearrangement uses TRBV20-1 and TRBJ2-5; D call uncertain. The CDR3 sequence is 10 residues long. Deletions cut 6 bases from V and 3 bases from J, with 5 bases between. Germline V gene lookup returns CDR1 DFQATT and CDR2 SNEGSKA (reference sequence). CDR3 residues: CSALEETQYF. The CDR3 DNA reads as TGCAGTGCGCTTGAAGAGACCCAGTACTTC.

V gene TRBV6-5 combines with J gene TRBJ1-5; 8 bases are shared with TRBD1. The CDR3 extends over 14 amino acids. Germline CDR1 and CDR2: MNHEY and SVGAGI. V was clipped by 6 bases and J by 6 bases; unmatched bases: 7. The CDR3 is CASRSGGGGQPQHF. CDR3 bases: TGTGCCAGCAGATCAGGGGGCGGAGGTCAGCCCCAGCATTTT.

For the CDR3, the DNA is TGTGCCAGCAGTTTTAGGCAGATTGTAAACACCATATATTTT. Translated, it gives CASSFRQIVNTIYF. The chain uses TRBV28 and TRBJ1-3; D unclear. This CDR3 region has 14 residues. Germline V gene sequence: CDR1 MDHEN, CDR2 SYDVKM. V was trimmed by 3 bases and J by 6 bases, leaving 12 bases between them.

This clone has only a few counts. The genes are TRBV9 and TRBJ1-1; a possible D gene is TRBD1 (5 bases). The CDR3 totals 15 residues. Trimming shortened V by 0 bases and J by 0 bases, and 9 bases separated the two germline ends. Germline V gene lookup returns CDR1 SGDLS and CDR2 YYNGEE. CDR3 sequence (DNA): TGTGCCAGCAGCGTAGGGGACCCCTTGAACACTGAAGCTTTCTTT. Its protein is CASSVGDPLNTEAFF.

V usage is TRBV7-2 and J usage is TRBJ1-1, with a weak D call TRBD1 (6 bases). V lost 5 bases, J lost 8 bases, and 12 bases lay in between. The germline V gene has CDR1 SGHTA and CDR2 FQGNSA. The CDR3 contains 12 residues. The CDR3 loop is CASSLRGQEAFF. CDR3 DNA sequence: TGTGCCAGCAGCCTCAGGGGCCAGGAAGCTTTCTTT.

The V and J genes are TRBV6-5 and TRBJ1-2; D is ambiguous. The CDR3 runs 15 residues. Between the trimmed V and J ends, which lost 2 bases and 5 bases, there was a span of 15 bases. In germline, CDR1 is MNHEY, CDR2 SVGAGI. The chain's CDR3 is CASSYGGRARYGYTF. CDR3 DNA sequence: TGTGCCAGCAGTTACGGTGGGAGGGCGCGGTATGGCTACACCTTC.

The V gene is TRBV5-4, the J gene TRBJ1-1; the D is unclear. The CDR3 is made up of 14 amino acids. The germline V and J ends were trimmed by 5 bases and 5 bases, with 16 bases remaining between them. Germline assignment: CDR1 SGHNT and CDR2 YYREEE (reference sequence). In DNA form, the CDR3 reads TGTGCCAGCAGTAAAGATTCTCGGGGAACTGAAGCTTTCTTT. Translated, it gives CASSKDSRGTEAFF.

This chain links TRBV2 with TRBJ1-5, with D unresolved. CDR1 SNHLY and CDR2 FYNNEI come from the germline V gene. The CDR3 has 14 amino acids. Trimming pared 6 bases from V and 13 bases from J, leaving 22 bases between. The CDR3 loop is CASSGSIRTFSQHF. CDR3 nucleotide sequence: TGTGCCAGCAGCGGAAGCATCAGGACTTTTTCACAGCATTTT.

V is TRBV28 and J is TRBJ1-5, with D possibly TRBD1 on 5 matching bases. The CDR3 sequence is 12 residues long. CDR1 MDHEN and CDR2 SYDVKM come from the germline V gene. V dropped 9 bases and J dropped 4 bases, with 10 bases sitting between them. The CDR3 protein is CASNRWNQPQHF. The DNA of the CDR3 is TGTGCCAGTAACAGGTGGAATCAGCCCCAGCATTTT.

This clone has just one count. V usage is TRBV27 and J usage is TRBJ1-2, with D tentatively TRBD1 (5 bases). V lost 3 bases and J lost 5, with 7 bases in between. CDR1 is MNHEY and CDR2 is SMNVEV in the germline V gene (reference sequence). The CDR3 extends over 12 amino acids. The chain's CDR3 is CASSLEGYGYTF. The CDR3 nucleotides are TGTGCCAGCAGTTTGGAGGGGTATGGCTACACCTTC.